Following are 32 T cell receptor beta chains from one sample sequenced in a study of shared clonotypes between healthy human individuals. Clones were read by immunoSEQ multiplex PCR, and TCRdb kept only the in-frame ones, dropping some. This table has about 1.9 million clones, just over 90% appearing once. It was CD45RO-negative cells, positively selected for CCR7, that made up naive CD8 cells, with terminally differentiated effector memory CD45RA+ cells excluded. Sequenced input: naive CD8+ T cells from PBMCs. The receptors come from a man younger than 35 in good health. Some clones in this sample may be carry-over from other donors' samples.

The rearrangement uses TRBV9 and TRBJ1-1, with TRBD1 as a possible D gene (6 bases). Between the trimmed V and J ends, which lost 3 bases and 4 bases, there was a span of 19 bases. Germline assignment: CDR1 SGDLS and CDR2 YYNGEE. This CDR3 has 16 amino acids. The CDR3 spells CASSGDKQGFGTEAFF. The CDR3 DNA reads TGTGCCAGCAGCGGAGACAAACAGGGTTTCGGCACTGAAGCTTTCTTT.

The rearrangement uses TRBV4-3 and TRBJ1-2, with 7 bases that match TRBD1. V dropped 0 bases and J dropped 8; count of bases not matched to a gene: 9. Per the germline V gene, CDR1 is LGHNA and CDR2 is YSLEER. The CDR3 totals 15 residues. The CDR3 bases are TGCGCCAGCAGCCAAGAGGAAGGGGGCATGGACGGCTACACCTTC. Protein product: CASSQEEGGMDGYTF.

The rearrangement joins TRBV28 to TRBJ1-4, with TRBD1 matching over 7 bases. Germline CDR1 MDHEN, CDR2 SYDVKM. The CDR3 spans 19 residues. Losses at the gene ends were 6 bases for V and 0 bases for J; bases not matched to a gene: 16. Here the CDR3 DNA reads TGTGCCAGCAGCTTCGAGACCGGACAGGCCCTTGCAACTAATGAAAAACTGTTTTTT. Its translation is CASSFETGQALATNEKLFF.

This chain links TRBV9 with TRBJ2-1; D not certain. Per the germline V gene, CDR1 is SGDLS and CDR2 is YYNGEE. V dropped 0 bases and J dropped 10 bases, with 11 bases sitting between them. CDR3 length: 13 residues. The CDR3 reads CASSVAWAEEQFF. DNA of the CDR3: TGTGCCAGCAGCGTAGCCTGGGCGGAAGAGCAGTTCTTC.

The chain carries TRBV7-9 and TRBJ1-3; D is uncertain. This CDR3 is 14 amino acids long. Germline loops: CDR1 SEHNR, CDR2 FQNEAQ (reference sequence). The V gene lost 4 bases and the J gene lost 1 base, with 8 bases spanning the gap. The CDR3 sequence: CASSYDPSGNTIYF. CDR3 sequence (DNA): TGTGCCAGCAGCTATGACCCATCTGGAAACACCATATATTTT. Variable domain in full (rest from reference TRBV7-9 and TRBJ1-3): DTGVSQNPRHKITKRGQNVTFRCDPISEHNRLYWYRQTLGQGPEFLTYFQNEAQLEKSRLLSDRFSAERPKGSFSTLEIQRTEQGDSAMYLCASSYDPSGNTIYFGEGSWLTVV.

About this clone: One end of the junction is discordant with germline, which a read error may explain. This chain joins TRBV6-6 and TRBJ2-7; the match to TRBD1 covers 7 bases. This CDR3 region has 16 residues. Germline loops: CDR1 MNHNY, CDR2 SVGAGI (reference sequence). The CDR3 bases are TGTGCCAGCAGCCGTCCTATCAAGGGGGCCTCCGACGAGCAGTACTTC. It is translated as CASSRPIKGASDEQYF.

This chain connects TRBV10-2 to TRBJ2-7, with D perhaps given as TRBD1 or TRBD2 (5 bases each). The germline CDR1 and CDR2 sequences are WSHSY and SAAADI. There are 14 residues in the CDR3. V lost 9 bases to trimming and J lost 3 bases, with 18 bases between them. The DNA for the CDR3 is TGCGCCAGTTACTCCAACCGGGACGGCTACGAGCAGTACTTC. Encoded protein: CASYSNRDGYEQYF.

The V and J genes are TRBV6-5 and TRBJ1-1, with D unclear. The CDR3 has 13 residues. CDR1 and CDR2 from the germline V gene are MNHEY and SVGAGI. Trimming cost V 6 bases and J 4 bases, with 12 bases left between them. The CDR3 region is CASRFHWGTEAFF. For the CDR3, the DNA is TGTGCCAGCAGATTTCACTGGGGCACTGAAGCTTTCTTT.

The chain carries TRBV9 and TRBJ2-1, with a weak D call TRBD1 (6 bases). Trimming took off 5 bases at V and 9 bases at J, with 12 bases between the two ends. Germline-derived CDR1 and CDR2 are SGDLS and YYNGEE. CDR3 length: 12 amino acids. DNA of the CDR3: TGTGCCAGCAGATCTAGAGGGGGTGAGCAGTTCTTC. It encodes CASRSRGGEQFF.

The V gene is TRBV7-9, the J gene TRBJ2-3; tentative D call: TRBD2 (5 bases). This CDR3 comprises 15 residues. Germline V gene sequence: CDR1 SEHNR, CDR2 FQNEAQ (reference sequence). The ends were cut back, 5 bases at V and 2 bases at J, with 14 bases in the middle. CDR3 sequence: CASSQRSGDTDTQYF. CDR3 nucleotides: TGTGCCAGCAGCCAGCGGTCCGGGGACACAGATACGCAGTATTTT.

V is TRBV4-1 and J is TRBJ2-1, with unresolved D. In germline, CDR1 is MGHRA, CDR2 YSYEKL. The CDR3 consists of 15 residues. V lost 1 base and J lost 6, with 13 bases in between. This CDR3 reads CASSQVGLVRNEQFF. For the CDR3, the DNA is TGCGCCAGCAGCCAAGTTGGGCTAGTACGCAATGAGCAGTTCTTC.

A word on this clone: Other DNA sequences in this sample translate to the same CDR3. This chain links TRBV6-5 with TRBJ2-5; D uncertain. The CDR3 length is 14 residues. CDR1 and CDR2 from the germline V gene are MNHEY and SVGAGI. Trimming shortened V by 0 bases and J by 0 bases, and 5 bases separated the two germline ends. CDR3 in amino acids: CASSYSSYQETQYF. CDR3 nucleotides: TGTGCCAGCAGTTACTCGTCGTACCAAGAGACCCAGTACTTC.

CDR3 residues: CAWSSLATEAFF. DNA for the CDR3: TGTGCCTGGAGTAGCCTGGCCACTGAAGCTTTCTTT. The chain recombines TRBV30 with TRBJ1-1; D unresolved. Germline CDR1 is GTSNPN and CDR2 is SVGIG (reference sequence). The CDR3 is 12 residues long. The V end was cut by 2 bases, the J end by 4 bases, with 8 bases between. The full variable domain, rest sourced from reference TRBV30 and TRBJ1-1, is SQTIHQWPATLVQPVGSPLSLECTVEGTSNPNLYWYRQAAGRGLQLLFYSVGIGQISSEVPQNLSASRPQDRQFILSSKKLLLSDSGFYLCAWSSLATEAFFGQGTRLTVV.

The chain is built from TRBV28 and TRBJ2-6; D remains unclear. Trimming shortened V by 3 bases and J by 2 bases, and 8 bases separated the two germline ends. This CDR3 spans 15 amino acids. The germline gives CDR1 MDHEN, CDR2 SYDVKM. This chain's CDR3 is CASSFQQTGANVLTF. In DNA form, the CDR3 reads TGTGCCAGCAGTTTCCAACAAACTGGGGCCAACGTCCTGACTTTC.

This sequence joins TRBV7-8 and TRBJ2-7, with TRBD1 matching over 8 bases. The V segment lost 3 bases and the J segment 3 bases; nucleotides outside the gene matches: 1. Germline V lookup: CDR1 SGHVS, CDR2 FQNEAQ. This CDR3 is 13 amino acids long. The DNA for the CDR3 is TGTGCCAGCAGCTTCGGACAGGGCTACGAGCAGTACTTC. It specifies CASSFGQGYEQYF.

The J gene is TRBJ2-7, the V gene TRBV11-1; a weak D match, TRBD1 (5 bases). From germline, CDR1 is SGHAT and CDR2 FQDESV (reference sequence). Trimming shortened V by 5 bases and J by 2 bases, and 16 bases separated the two germline ends. CDR3 length: 15 residues. The CDR3 DNA reads as TGTGCCAGCAGCCAAAGGGCGGCCAGGGCCTACGAGCAGTACTTC. The encoded protein is CASSQRAARAYEQYF. The variable domain in full, with the rest retrieved from reference TRBV11-1 and TRBJ2-7, is EAEVAQSPRYKITEKSQAVAFWCDPISGHATLYWYRQILGQGPELLVQFQDESVVDDSQLPKDRFSAERLKGVDSTLKIQPAELGDSAMYLCASSQRAARAYEQYFGPGTRLTVT.

The chain is built from TRBV28 and TRBJ2-7; 8 bases align to TRBD1. CDR3 length: 15 amino acids. Germline V CDR1 and CDR2: MDHEN, SYDVKM. J gave up 7 bases and V 8 bases, and 16 bases lay outside the gene matches. The CDR3 DNA follows: TGTGCCAGCTCAGTTTTGTGGTCAGGGGGCTGGGAGCAGTACTTC. It is translated as CASSVLWSGGWEQYF.

This clone was observed a handful of times. The same CDR3 is also encoded by other DNA sequences in this sample. The chain is built from TRBV30 and TRBJ1-1; D call uncertain. Trimming shortened V by 5 bases and J by 1 base, and 5 bases separated the two germline ends. This CDR3 comprises 11 residues. Germline V gene data show CDR1 as GTSNPN and CDR2 as SVGIG (reference sequence). CDR3 residues: CAWARNTEAFF. CDR3 nucleotide sequence: TGTGCCTGGGCACGGAACACTGAAGCTTTCTTT.

In nucleotides, the CDR3 is TGTGCCAGCGGGACGGACAGGGAGGTCGGGGTTAGCAATCAGCCCCAGCATTTT. This codes for CASGTDREVGVSNQPQHF. This chain links TRBV28 with TRBJ1-5; 8 bases are shared with TRBD1. The junction had 15 bases not matched to a gene; V was cut back by 8 bases and J by 0 bases. Germline CDR1 MDHEN, CDR2 SYDVKM. The CDR3 sequence is 18 residues long. The full variable domain, with the rest looked up from reference TRBV28 and TRBJ1-5, is DVKVTQSSRYLVKRTGEKVFLECVQDMDHENMFWYRQDPGLGLRLIYFSYDVKMKEKGDIPEGYSVSREKKERFSLILESASTNQTSMYLCASGTDREVGVSNQPQHFGDGTRLSIL.

J is TRBJ1-2 and V is TRBV5-6, with D maybe TRBD1 (6 bases). The CDR3 totals 14 residues. Per germline, CDR1 SGHDT and CDR2 YYEEEE. The ends were cut back, 0 bases at V and 3 bases at J, with 9 bases in the middle. The chain's CDR3 is CASSLVRGHYGYTF. CDR3 DNA sequence: TGTGCCAGCAGCTTGGTCAGGGGCCACTATGGCTACACCTTC.

Regarding this clone: Different DNA sequences within this sample yield the same CDR3. The chain joins TRBV6-6 to TRBJ2-3; D uncertain. CDR3 length equals 13 residues. CDR1 MNHNY and CDR2 SVGAGI come from the germline V gene (reference sequence). Trimming shortened V by 2 bases and J by 2 bases, and 5 bases separated the two germline ends. As DNA, the CDR3 is TGTGCCAGCAGTTACGGGTCCACAGATACGCAGTATTTT. It is translated as CASSYGSTDTQYF.

The V and J genes are TRBV6-4 and TRBJ2-1; 12 bases map to TRBD2. CDR1 and CDR2 (germline): MRHNA, SNTAGT. The CDR3 totals 15 residues. V shed 6 bases, J shed 4 bases, and the junction held 4 bases outside the gene matches. The CDR3 protein is CASSAGLAGYNEQFF. CDR3 sequence (DNA): TGTGCCAGCAGCGCTGGACTAGCGGGATACAATGAGCAGTTCTTC.

This clone has a single count. This chain joins TRBV6-1 and TRBJ1-5, with 7 bases lining up with TRBD1. The CDR3 length is 16 residues. CDR1 MNHNS and CDR2 SASEGT come from the germline V gene. Germline trimming cut 2 bases from V and 6 bases from J; bases unmatched to any gene: 10. This chain's CDR3 is CASSEWGTVPRQPQHF. In DNA, the CDR3 is TGTGCCAGCAGTGAATGGGGGACAGTCCCCCGTCAGCCCCAGCATTTT.

J is TRBJ1-1 and V is TRBV27, with D maybe TRBD1 (5 bases). V gave up 7 bases and J gave up 1 base, with 13 bases separating them. The CDR3 has 14 residues. Germline V gene sequence: CDR1 MNHEY, CDR2 SMNVEV (reference sequence). This CDR3 reads CASKPGLPNTEAFF. The CDR3 bases are TGTGCCAGCAAACCGGGACTCCCGAACACTGAAGCTTTCTTT.

The V and J genes are TRBV9 and TRBJ2-7; D might be TRBD2 (7 bases). The V gene lost 4 bases and the J gene lost 2 bases, with 16 bases spanning the gap. The CDR3 runs to 15 residues. CDR1 and CDR2 (germline): SGDLS, YYNGEE. The CDR3 nucleotides read TGTGCCAGCAGCCCAACCGGGGGGCCAGCCTACGAGCAGTACTTC. It specifies CASSPTGGPAYEQYF.

The chain uses TRBV9 and TRBJ1-3; D ambiguous. Germline V gives CDR1 SGDLS, CDR2 YYNGEE. The germline V and J ends were trimmed by 0 bases and 11 bases, with 9 bases remaining between them. The CDR3 contains 12 residues. This chain's CDR3 is CASSVGREPIYF. CDR3 sequence (DNA): TGTGCCAGCAGCGTAGGGAGGGAGCCCATATATTTT.

The chain is built from TRBV19 and TRBJ2-2; possible D gene TRBD1, 5 bases. CDR1 is LNHDA, CDR2 SQIVND, per germline (reference sequence). V was clipped by 1 base and J by 2 bases, with 8 bases between them. This CDR3 has 15 amino acids. The chain's CDR3 is CASSIGTSNTGELFF. DNA of the CDR3: TGTGCCAGTAGTATAGGGACAAGTAACACCGGGGAGCTGTTTTTT.

The chain combines TRBV2 with TRBJ1-1; D may be TRBD1 (5 bases). Per germline, CDR1 SNHLY and CDR2 FYNNEI. This CDR3 has 12 residues. Trimming pared 6 bases from V and 8 bases from J, leaving 13 bases between. The CDR3 sequence: CASRGGPYEAFF. CDR3 sequence (DNA): TGTGCCAGCAGGGGGGGTCCATACGAAGCTTTCTTT.

This clone has just one count. The V and J genes are TRBV27 and TRBJ2-1; D remains unclear. Germline values: CDR1 MNHEY, CDR2 SMNVEV (reference sequence). Trimming cost V 3 bases and J 9 bases, with 12 bases left between them. The CDR3 loop spans 13 amino acids. The CDR3 DNA is TGTGCCAGCAGTTTGCTCCCGGGCCCTGAGCAGTTCTTC. Translated, it gives CASSLLPGPEQFF.

The V gene is TRBV11-2, the J gene TRBJ2-7; D gene uncertain. Trimming cost V 3 bases and J 3 bases, with 9 bases left between them. There are 13 residues in the CDR3. Germline CDR1 SGHAT, CDR2 FQNNGV. DNA for the CDR3: TGTGCCAGCAGCTTGGGTCACGTCTACGAGCAGTACTTC. Translated, it gives CASSLGHVYEQYF.

CDR3 in DNA: TGTGCCAGCAGCGTGGGAGGGCCCACCGGGGAGCTGTTTTTT. Translated, it gives CASSVGGPTGELFF. The J gene is TRBJ2-2, the V gene TRBV5-6; 7 positions match TRBD2. This CDR3 is built from 14 residues. Germline V gene sequence: CDR1 SGHDT, CDR2 YYEEEE. The V segment lost 4 bases and the J segment 4 bases; nucleotides outside the gene matches: 4.

The chain uses TRBV4-3 and TRBJ2-4; D is uncertain. Between the trimmed V and J ends, which lost 1 base and 0 bases, there was a span of 4 bases. This CDR3 region has 14 residues. CDR1 and CDR2 (germline): LGHNA, YSLEER. The CDR3 reads CASSQGIAKNIQYF. The CDR3 DNA reads as TGCGCCAGCAGCCAAGGAATAGCCAAAAACATTCAGTACTTC.